A selection of T cell receptor beta chains follows, all from one sample in a study of blood T cell repertoires in COVID-19. Clones were read by immunoSEQ multiplex PCR, and TCRdb kept only the in-frame ones, dropping some. The profile shows about 68,000 clones, approximately 85% of them singletons. Sequenced material: peripheral blood. These receptors were collected from a man between 50 and 59 years old with acute or convalescent COVID-19. Both conserved end residues are part of each CDR3. A D gene is named only where the DNA matches it firmly. Not all rows give a size; the values are once, few, many and, for expanded clones, a class.

>TRBD2|TRBV2|.|TRBJ2-7
CATSPSGSYEQYF
TGTGCCACCTCACCTAGCGGCTCCTACGAGCAGTACTTC
>.|TRBV2|.|TRBJ2-3
CASSRELTDTQYF
TGTGCCAGCAGCCGGGAGCTAACAGATACGCAGTATTTT
>.|TRBV5-1|.|TRBJ1-6
CASSRDYNSPLHF
TGCGCCAGCAGTCGGGACTATAATTCACCCCTCCACTTT
>TRBD1|TRBV18|.|TRBJ1-2
CASSPRGQGYGYTF
TGTGCCAGCTCACCACGGGGACAGGGCTATGGCTACACCTTC
>.|TRBV6-5|.|TRBJ2-1
CASRAGTSYNEQFF
TGTGCCAGCAGAGCCGGGACTTCCTACAATGAGCAGTTCTTC
>.|TRBV6-5|.|TRBJ1-1
CASSLSQSSEAFF
TGTGCCAGCAGCTTATCACAGTCCTCTGAAGCTTTCTTT
>.|TRBV7-9|.|TRBJ2-7
CASSRSLGLATYEQYF
TGTGCCAGCAGCCGATCTCTGGGGCTTGCGACCTACGAGCAGTACTTC
>TRBD2|TRBV29-1|.|TRBJ2-1
CSVEGRSAGGPRWQFF
TGCAGCGTTGAGGGAAGATCGGCGGGGGGGCCTCGATGGCAGTTCTTC
>.|TRBV19|.|TRBJ2-2
CASSIARGTGELFF
TGTGCCAGTAGTATTGCCCGCGGCACCGGGGAGCTGTTTTTT
>TRBD1|TRBV7-2|.|TRBJ1-1
CASSPMTGSTEAFF
TGTGCCAGCAGCCCGATGACAGGGTCGACTGAAGCTTTCTTT
>.|TRBV18|.|TRBJ2-3
CASSPPVGAGGDTQYF
TGTGCCAGCTCACCACCCGTAGGTGCCGGGGGAGATACGCAGTATTTT
>.|TRBV5-1|.|TRBJ2-3
CASSLEVASSVDTQYF
TGCGCCAGCAGCTTGGAGGTCGCTAGCTCGGTAGATACGCAGTATTTT
>.|TRBV25-1|once|TRBJ1-2
CASSEARGKCSNYGYTF
TGTGCCAGCAGTGAGGCCAGGGGAAAATGTTCCAACTATGGCTACACCTTC
>.|TRBV7-3|few|TRBJ2-3
CASSLKGGADTQYF
TGTGCCAGCAGCTTAAAAGGGGGGGCAGATACGCAGTATTTT
>.|TRBV6-1|.|TRBJ2-3
CASSEYWLDVDTQYF
TGTGCCAGCAGTGAATACTGGCTAGATGTTGATACGCAGTATTTT
>TRBD2|TRBV7-8|.|TRBJ2-2
CASSSHRAGGNTGELFF
TGTGCCAGCAGCTCCCACAGGGCGGGGGGGAACACCGGGGAGCTGTTTTTT
>.|TRBV28|.|TRBJ2-2
CASNRRGRDTGELFF
TGTGCCAGCAACAGGCGGGGGCGGGACACCGGGGAGCTGTTTTTT
>TRBD1|TRBV30|.|TRBJ1-5
CAWSLTGGNQPQHF
TGTGCCTGGAGCCTGACAGGGGGAAATCAGCCCCAGCATTTT
>TRBD1|TRBV19|.|TRBJ1-2
CASSRDSYYGYTF
TGTGCCAGTAGTCGGGACAGTTACTATGGCTACACCTTC
>.|TRBV18|.|TRBJ1-1
CASSTGMNTEAFF
TGTGCCAGCTCAACAGGGATGAACACTGAAGCTTTCTTT
>.|TRBV3-1/TRBV3-2|.|TRBJ2-2
CASSHWGENTGELFF
TGTGCCAGCAGCCATTGGGGGGAGAACACCGGGGAGCTGTTTTTT
>TRBD1|TRBV15|few|TRBJ1-3
CATSRDRSGTERGLTGNTIYF
TGTGCCACCAGCAGAGATCGTTCCGGGACAGAACGCGGACTCACTGGAAACACCATATATTTT
>TRBD1|TRBV3-1/TRBV3-2|.|TRBJ2-2
CASSNGQGRTGELFF
TGTGCCAGCAGCAACGGACAGGGGAGAACCGGGGAGCTGTTTTTT
>.|TRBV7-3|.|TRBJ2-1
CASSPSPYNEQFF
TGTGCCAGCAGCCCTAGCCCTTACAATGAGCAGTTCTTC
>TRBD2|TRBV4-2|.|TRBJ2-7
CASSQVTSGEYEQYF
TGTGCCAGCAGCCAAGTGACTAGCGGGGAATACGAGCAGTACTTC
>.|TRBV30|.|TRBJ1-4
CAWSVGGQFGEKLFF
TGTGCCTGGAGTGTGGGAGGTCAATTTGGTGAAAAACTGTTTTTT
>TRBD1|TRBV10-2|.|TRBJ2-1
CASTRDRSSYNEQFF
TGCGCCAGCACCCGGGACAGAAGCTCCTACAATGAGCAGTTCTTC
>.|TRBV6-2/TRBV6-3|once|TRBJ1-1
CASSYSRVNTEAFF
TGTGCCAGCAGTTACTCGAGGGTGAACACTGAAGCTTTCTTT
>TRBD2|TRBV4-2|.|TRBJ2-7
CASSLRGGHSYEQYF
TGTGCCAGCAGCCTGCGCGGGGGGCACTCCTACGAGCAGTACTTC
>TRBD1|TRBV5-6|.|TRBJ1-1
CASSVGTVRAFF
TGTGCCAGCAGCGTAGGGACAGTCAGAGCTTTCTTT
>TRBD1|TRBV6-5|.|TRBJ1-6
CASSYSRQGRSPLHF
TGTGCCAGCAGTTACTCGAGACAGGGTCGGTCACCCCTCCACTTT
>.|TRBV7-9|.|TRBJ2-5
CASSLGCQGPGETQYF
TGTGCCAGCAGCTTAGGATGTCAGGGCCCTGGGGAGACCCAGTACTTC
>TRBD1|TRBV7-6|.|TRBJ1-6
CASSLRDRGPNSPLHF
TGTGCCAGCAGCTTACGGGACAGGGGGCCGAATTCACCCCTCCACTTT
>TRBD2|TRBV6-1|once|TRBJ2-3
CARRGRPGLAGGRGTDTQYF
TGTGCCCGCCGTGGGCGCCCGGGACTAGCGGGGGGGCGGGGCACAGATACGCAGTATTTT
>TRBD1|TRBV4-1|.|TRBJ1-6
CASSQSAGTGVHNSPLHF
TGCGCCAGCAGCCAGTCCGCCGGGACAGGGGTCCATAATTCACCCCTCCACTTT